These 31 T cell receptor beta chains came from one sample sequenced in a study of regulatory T cells in long-lasting Graves disease. Assembly of TCR beta libraries relied on iRepertoire HTBI primers together with Arm-PCR of CDR3 regions. TCRdb processed the multiplex PCR reads anew with MiXCR; each CDR3 protein has one entry. The data hold under 450,000 distinct CDR3 sequences, with around 11% observed a single time. Described time point: newly diagnosed GD, antithyroid drugs for less than 3 months. The TCR library used RNA extracted from PBMCs. This sample also belongs to another study, concerning T cells in Graves' hyperthyroidism and ophthalmopathy.

Material: peripheral blood mononuclear cells (PBMCs), obtained at new diagnosis, from a patient treated with antithyroid drugs. Receptors originate from a woman aged 18-35 years with Graves disease.

V usage is TRBV5-1 and J usage is TRBJ1-1; 7 bases line up with TRBD1. Germline trimming cut 2 bases from V and 4 bases from J; bases unmatched to any gene: 5. CDR3 size: 14 residues. Per the germline V gene, CDR1 is SGHRS and CDR2 is YFSETQ. The CDR3: CASSLQGMGTEAFF. In nucleotides, the CDR3 is TGCGCCAGCAGCTTACAGGGGATGGGCACTGAAGCTTTCTTT.

To note about this clonotype: A much larger clone differs from this one at a single base, so this may be a read error. The chain links TRBV15 to TRBJ1-2, with a possible D match to TRBD1 (5 bases). V gave up 1 base and J gave up 6 bases, with 15 bases separating them. In germline, CDR1 is LNHNV, CDR2 YYDKDF (reference sequence). The CDR3 contains 15 residues. The CDR3 DNA sequence: TGTGCCACCAGCAGAGCGGTGGGGCAGCATCATGGCTACACCTTC. Amino acids: CATSRAVGQHHGYTF.

This clonotype appeared many times. In DNA form, the CDR3 reads TGCAGTGCCCAGTTGACAGGAATAGCCAAAAACATTCAGTACTTC. Its protein product is CSAQLTGIAKNIQYF. The rearrangement joins TRBV20-1 to TRBJ2-4, with D possibly TRBD1 on 6 matching bases. CDR3 length: 15 amino acids. V shed 6 bases and J shed 0 bases, with 15 bases lying between them. Germline V gives CDR1 DFQATT, CDR2 SNEGSKA (reference sequence).

This clonotype showed up many times. This chain links TRBV28 with TRBJ2-7; D is perhaps TRBD1 (5 bases). V was pared by 10 bases and J by 1 base, with 14 bases between. The CDR3 extends over 13 amino acids. The germline V gene encodes CDR1 MDHEN and CDR2 SYDVKM. The CDR3 DNA reads TGTGCCAACACGCCCAGGGTTTCCTACGAGCAGTACTTC. This sequence encodes CANTPRVSYEQYF.

This clonotype was detected only a few times. Just one base apart from a much larger clone, this may be a read error. The J gene is TRBJ2-3, the V gene TRBV6-2 or TRBV6-3; D might be TRBD1 (5 bases). Trimming took 7 bases from V and 0 from J, leaving 17 bases between them. The CDR3 extends over 16 amino acids. Looked up from germline, CDR1 is MNHEY and CDR2 is SVGEGT. For the CDR3, the DNA is TGTGCCAGCACCCCTGGAACTAACAGGAGCACAGATACGCAGTATTTT. Translation: CASTPGTNRSTDTQYF.

This clonotype was seen only a few times. For the CDR3, the DNA is TGTGCCACGCCTCGGGGGGACGGTTATCGCACAGATACGCAGTATTTT. This gives the protein CATPRGDGYRTDTQYF. V gene TRBV7-9 combines with J gene TRBJ2-3, with 7 positions matching TRBD2. This CDR3 spans 16 amino acids. V was pared by 10 bases and J by 1 base, with 14 bases of the junction left unmatched. Per germline, CDR1 SEHNR and CDR2 FQNEAQ (reference sequence).

In its sample, this clonotype was seen many times. The rearrangement joins TRBV7-2 to TRBJ2-7; D may correspond to TRBD1 or TRBD2 (5 bases each). From germline, CDR1 is SGHTA and CDR2 FQGNSA. The CDR3 consists of 13 residues. The ends were cut back, 6 bases at V and 4 bases at J, with 13 bases in the middle. CDR3 protein: CASSRRWGYEQYF. The DNA for the CDR3 is TGTGCCAGCAGTCGACGGTGGGGGTACGAGCAGTACTTC.

This clonotype came up many times. The chain links TRBV6-1 to TRBJ2-6, with no clear D. Germline loops: CDR1 MNHNS, CDR2 SASEGT. The CDR3 is made up of 14 amino acids. Trimming shortened V by 5 bases and J by 0 bases, and 5 bases separated the two germline ends. This CDR3 reads CASSQHSGANVLTF. CDR3 sequence (DNA): TGTGCCAGCAGTCAACACTCTGGGGCCAACGTCCTGACTTTC.

This rearrangement joins TRBV20-1 to TRBJ1-2; no firm D call. Germline CDR1 reads DFQATT; CDR2 reads SNEGSKA (reference sequence). The CDR3 loop spans 13 amino acids. V shed 5 bases and J shed 3 bases, with 13 bases lying between them. This CDR3 reads CSAPRTDYYGYTF. CDR3 nucleotides: TGCAGTGCTCCACGGACGGATTACTATGGCTACACCTTC.

Note on this clonotype: Sequence at one end of the junction differs from germline and may be a read error. The chain has TRBV5-1 and TRBJ2-1; D remains unclear. CDR3 size: 16 residues. Germline V lookup: CDR1 SGHRS, CDR2 YFSETQ. CDR3 DNA: TGCGCCAGCAGCCAAGACCCACGTGGCTCCCACAATGAGCAGTTCTTC. Its translation is CASSQDPRGSHNEQFF.

The V call is TRBV7-2, the J call TRBJ2-7; D is uncertain. Germline V CDR1 and CDR2: SGHTA, FQGNSA. Trimming cost V 1 base and J 0 bases, with 13 bases left between them. The CDR3 is 16 residues long. The CDR3 sequence is CASSLESVNPSYEQYF. CDR3 DNA sequence: TGTGCCAGCAGCTTAGAGTCGGTCAACCCCTCCTACGAGCAGTACTTC.

The chain couples TRBV7-9 to TRBJ1-6; 9 bases are shared with TRBD1. The trim removed 3 bases at V and 10 bases at J, leaving 7 bases unmatched. Germline-derived CDR1 and CDR2 are SEHNR and FQNEAQ (reference sequence). This CDR3 is 15 amino acids long. CDR3 protein: CASSFGDRVESPLHF. The CDR3 bases are TGTGCCAGCAGCTTCGGGGACAGGGTGGAATCACCCCTCCACTTT.

In its sample, this clonotype was seen a few times. This rearrangement joins TRBV20-1 to TRBJ2-7; TRBD1 matches at 9 bases. This CDR3 has 16 amino acids. Per germline, CDR1 DFQATT and CDR2 SNEGSKA (reference sequence). Unmatched junction bases numbered 13, after V lost 2 bases and J lost 5 bases. The CDR3 DNA follows: TGCAGTGCTAGAACCCCGGGACAGGGTCTTTCGGACGAGCAGTACTTC. This codes for CSARTPGQGLSDEQYF.

This clonotype has ten or more counts. The gene calls are TRBV28 and TRBJ2-1, with 11 bases identical to TRBD2. V was clipped by 4 bases and J by 5 bases; unmatched bases: 4. CDR3 length: 15 amino acids. Germline V gene data show CDR1 as MDHEN and CDR2 as SYDVKM. This CDR3 reads CASSSSGRFHNEQFF. Here the CDR3 DNA reads TGTGCCAGCAGTTCTAGCGGGAGGTTCCACAATGAGCAGTTCTTC. The variable domain in full, completed from reference TRBV28 and TRBJ2-1, reads DVKVTQSSRYLVKRTGEKVFLECVQDMDHENMFWYRQDPGLGLRLIYFSYDVKMKEKGDIPEGYSVSREKKERFSLILESASTNQTSMYLCASSSSGRFHNEQFFGPGTRLTVL.

This clonotype was counted ten times or more. The rearrangement uses TRBV3-1 and TRBJ1-2, with TRBD1 matching over 11 bases. The CDR3 spans 17 residues. The V gene end was trimmed by 0 bases and the J gene end by 5 bases; junction bases not matched to a gene: 8. In germline, CDR1 is LGHDT, CDR2 YNNKEL (reference sequence). The chain's CDR3 is CASSQDFGQGARYGYTF. The CDR3 DNA is TGTGCCAGCAGCCAAGATTTCGGACAGGGGGCGCGGTATGGCTACACCTTC. Full variable domain (outside the CDR3, taken from reference TRBV3-1 and TRBJ1-2): DTAVSQTPKYLVTQMGNDKSIKCEQNLGHDTMYWYKQDSKKFLKIMFSYNNKELIINETVPNRFSPKSPDKAHLNLHINSLELGDSAVYFCASSQDFGQGARYGYTFGSGTRLTVV.

This clonotype was seen at least ten times. The genes are TRBV5-4 and TRBJ2-1; TRBD2 matches 8 bases. V was pared by 5 bases and J by 4 bases, with 11 bases of the junction left unmatched. Germline V gene data show CDR1 as SGHNT and CDR2 as YYREEE (reference sequence). There are 16 residues in the CDR3. The DNA of the CDR3 is TGTGCCAGCAGTCCTCTGACGGGAGGGTATTACAATGAGCAGTTCTTC. This gives the protein CASSPLTGGYYNEQFF.

This clonotype was counted many times. V and J are TRBV24-1 and TRBJ2-1; 7 positions match TRBD1. With V trimmed by 5 bases and J by 10 bases, 7 bases remained unmatched. The CDR3 covers 13 residues. Germline CDR1 reads KGHDR; CDR2 reads SFDVKD. CDR3 coding DNA: TGTGCCACCAGTGCCGCCGACAGGGAAGAGCAGTTCTTC. Its protein product is CATSAADREEQFF.

There are many counts of this clonotype. This chain connects TRBV24-1 to TRBJ2-1; possible D gene TRBD2, 5 bases. V lost 4 bases to trimming and J lost 6 bases, with 12 bases between them. Germline CDR1 and CDR2: KGHDR and SFDVKD. This CDR3 has 14 amino acids. DNA of the CDR3: TGTGCCACCAGTGAATCAGGACTGATCAATGAGCAGTTCTTC. It encodes CATSESGLINEQFF.

This clonotype was detected ten times or more. The chain has TRBV7-3 and TRBJ1-2; 9 positions match TRBD1. CDR1 SGHTA and CDR2 FQGTGA come from the germline V gene. The CDR3 consists of 15 residues. V lost 5 bases to trimming and J lost 2 bases; unmatched junction nucleotides: 6. The CDR3 coding sequence is TGTGCCAGCAGCCAAGGACAGGGGATAAACTATGGCTACACCTTC. It translates to CASSQGQGINYGYTF.

Concerning this clonotype: The junction departs from germline at one end; a sequencing error may be responsible. The J gene is TRBJ2-2, the V gene TRBV5-4; D perhaps matches TRBD2 (5 bases). There are 17 residues in the CDR3. Germline loops: CDR1 SGHNT, CDR2 YYREEE (reference sequence). CDR3 nucleotides: TGTGCCAGCAGCCAAGATGATACAGCAGTGAACACCGGGGAGCTGTCTTTT. It translates to CASSQDDTAVNTGELSF. The variable domain in full, with the rest retrieved from reference TRBV5-4 and TRBJ2-2, is ETGVTQSPTHLIKTRGQQVTLRCSSQSGHNTVSWYQQALGQGPQFIFQYYREEENGRGNFPPRFSGLQFPNYSSELNVNALELDDSALYLCASSQDDTAVNTGELSFGEGSRLTVL.

The sample holds many counts of this clonotype. This rearrangement joins TRBV11-2 to TRBJ2-1, with D perhaps assigned TRBD1 or TRBD2 (6 bases each). Looked up from germline, CDR1 is SGHAT and CDR2 is FQNNGV. Trimming shortened V by 3 bases and J by 7 bases, and 16 bases separated the two germline ends. The length of the CDR3 is 15 residues. The CDR3 is CASSFFIGGRNEQFF. The CDR3 nucleotides read TGTGCCAGCAGCTTTTTCATCGGGGGCAGGAATGAGCAGTTCTTC.

On this clonotype: This likely came from a read error, as a far larger clone is one base away. This chain links TRBV7-8 with TRBJ2-3; possibly TRBD2 for D (5 bases). Trimming removed 8 bases at V and 1 base at J, with 22 bases between. Germline values: CDR1 SGHVS, CDR2 FQNEAQ. The CDR3 is 17 amino acids. CDR3 region: CASGHNPGLKGTDTQYF. The CDR3 DNA sequence: TGTGCCAGCGGCCATAATCCGGGGTTGAAGGGCACAGATACGCAGTATTTT. Full variable domain (missing parts from reference TRBV7-8 and TRBJ2-3): GAGVSQSPRYKVAKRGQDVALRCDPISGHVSLFWYQQALGQGPEFLTYFQNEAQLDKSGLPSDRFFAERPEGSVSTLKIQRTQQEDSAVYLCASGHNPGLKGTDTQYFGPGTRLTVL.

This clonotype was picked up many times. This chain links TRBV28 with TRBJ2-3; D is unclear. Trimming shortened V by 3 bases and J by 6 bases, and 13 bases separated the two germline ends. This CDR3 has 14 residues. CDR1 and CDR2 (germline): MDHEN, SYDVKM. This CDR3 is CASSFLAVRDTQYF. In DNA form, the CDR3 reads TGTGCCAGCAGTTTCTTAGCAGTCCGCGATACGCAGTATTTT.

The V gene is TRBV18, the J gene TRBJ2-2; 7 bases fit TRBD2. Trimming removed 1 base from V and 5 bases from J; junction bases left unmatched: 7. This CDR3 has 16 amino acids. The germline gives CDR1 KGHSH, CDR2 LQKENI. Written as DNA, the CDR3 is TGTGCCAGCTCACCACAGGCCGGGACTAAGACCGGGGAGCTGTTTTTT. Encoded protein: CASSPQAGTKTGELFF.

There are many counts of this clonotype. The J gene is TRBJ2-1, the V gene TRBV3-1; TRBD2 matches 13 bases. CDR3 length equals 16 residues. The J segment lost 7 bases and the V segment lost 4 bases, leaving 7 bases of the junction unmatched. Germline V lookup: CDR1 LGHDT, CDR2 YNNKEL (reference sequence). The CDR3, as DNA: TGTGCCAGCAGCCCCGGACTAGCGGGGGAGGGGAATGAGCAGTTCTTC. It encodes CASSPGLAGEGNEQFF.

This clonotype has at least ten counts. This sequence joins TRBV4-3 and TRBJ2-7, with 11 bases identical to TRBD2. Trimming removed 1 base from V and 0 bases from J; junction bases left unmatched: 11. Germline V gene lookup returns CDR1 LGHNA and CDR2 YSLEER. This CDR3 contains 19 residues. This chain's CDR3 is CASSQVATGTSGYSYEQYF. The DNA for the CDR3 is TGCGCCAGCAGCCAAGTCGCAACCGGGACTAGCGGTTACTCCTACGAGCAGTACTTC.

In this sample, this clonotype turned up a few times. The chain joins TRBV11-2 to TRBJ2-7, with D unclear. Germline V gives CDR1 SGHAT, CDR2 FQNNGV. Trimming pared 5 bases from V and 5 bases from J, leaving 7 bases between. The CDR3 spans 11 residues. The CDR3 sequence is CASSPQNEQYF. For the CDR3, the DNA is TGTGCCAGCAGCCCCCAGAACGAGCAGTACTTC.

V usage is TRBV6-5 and J usage is TRBJ2-3; possible D gene TRBD2, 7 bases. Trimming took off 2 bases at V and 5 bases at J, with 11 bases between the two ends. Germline CDR1 MNHEY, CDR2 SVGAGI. The CDR3 length is 14 residues. The CDR3 DNA reads TGTGCCAGCAGTTACGGGGGGGCCATAGATACGCAGTATTTT. Its translation is CASSYGGAIDTQYF.

There are many counts of this clonotype. The V gene is TRBV5-1, the J gene TRBJ1-3, with D possibly being TRBD1 (5 bases). The CDR3 runs to 17 residues. V was trimmed by 0 bases and J by 0 bases, leaving 13 bases between them. CDR1 SGHRS and CDR2 YFSETQ come from the germline V gene. CDR3 coding DNA: TGCGCCAGCAGCTTGGGTGGGGCTCAACACTCTGGAAACACCATATATTTT. Translated, it gives CASSLGGAQHSGNTIYF.

As DNA, the CDR3 is TGTGCCAGCAGCATCAGGGGGCCCAACGGGGAAGCTTTCTTT. This translates into CASSIRGPNGEAFF. The chain combines TRBV7-2 with TRBJ1-1; 8 nucleotides align to TRBD1. Germline values: CDR1 SGHTA, CDR2 FQGNSA. Trimming cost V 5 bases and J 8 bases; bases outside gene matches: 10. This CDR3 spans 14 amino acids.

As concerns this clonotype: This may come from a read error, since a much larger clone is one base off. V gene TRBV7-9 combines with J gene TRBJ2-1; TRBD2 agrees at 8 bases. Germline values: CDR1 SEHNR, CDR2 FQNEAQ (reference sequence). The CDR3 contains 18 residues. V trimming: 5 bases; J trimming: 0 bases; junction bases outside the gene matches: 12. CDR3 nucleotides: TGTGCCAGCAGCCAAGGGAGTAGCGGGAAGGCCTCCTACAATGAGCAGTTCTTC. Protein sequence: CASSQGSSGKASYNEQFF.